This TCR beta chain was captured in a study of Graves' ophthalmopathy and Graves' hyperthyroidism. Hyperthyroidism patients were newly diagnosed, under 2 months' duration, aged 18 to 65. V lost 5 bases to trimming and J lost 1 base, with 12 bases between them. The germline V gene encodes CDR1 SNHLY and CDR2 FYNNEI. The CDR3 runs to 15 residues. Using RNA transcripts, the TCR beta CDR3 regions were amplified. Second-round multiplex PCR came after a first-round RT-PCR that employed HTBI primers. From the multiplex PCR reads, TCRdb called clonotypes with MiXCR, one entry per CDR3 protein. The sample carries about 550,000 distinct CDR3 sequences, 35% to 45% recorded once.

The sequenced sample consisted of peripheral blood or thyroid tissue (not recorded which). The chain employs TRBV2 and TRBJ1-5; D not certain. The receptor was derived from an adult man with Graves' hyperthyroidism. CDR3 sequence: CASSYPEISNQPQHF. The CDR3 region has the DNA TGTGCCAGCAGTTACCCAGAGATCAGCAATCAGCCCCAGCATTTT.